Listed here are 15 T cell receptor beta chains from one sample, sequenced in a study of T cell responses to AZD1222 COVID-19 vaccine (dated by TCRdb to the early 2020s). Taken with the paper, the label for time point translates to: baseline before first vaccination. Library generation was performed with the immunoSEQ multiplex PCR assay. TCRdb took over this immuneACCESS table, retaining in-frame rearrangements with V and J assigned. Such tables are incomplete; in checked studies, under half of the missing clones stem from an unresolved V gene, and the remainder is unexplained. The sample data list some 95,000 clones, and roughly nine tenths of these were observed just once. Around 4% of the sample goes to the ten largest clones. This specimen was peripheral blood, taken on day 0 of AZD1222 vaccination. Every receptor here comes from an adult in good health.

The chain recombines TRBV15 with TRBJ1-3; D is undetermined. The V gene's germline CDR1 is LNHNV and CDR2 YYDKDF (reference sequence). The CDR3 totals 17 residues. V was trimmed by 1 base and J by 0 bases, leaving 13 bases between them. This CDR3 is CATSRGSELRSGNTIYF. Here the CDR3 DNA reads TGTGCCACCAGCAGAGGCAGCGAACTACGCTCTGGAAACACCATATATTTT.

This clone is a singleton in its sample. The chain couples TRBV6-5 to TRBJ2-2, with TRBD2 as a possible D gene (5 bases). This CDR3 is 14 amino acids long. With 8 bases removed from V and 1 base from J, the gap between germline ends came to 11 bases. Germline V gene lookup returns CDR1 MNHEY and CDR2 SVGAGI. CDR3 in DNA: TGTGCCAGCGCGTGGGGAGAGAACACCGGGGAGCTGTTTTTT. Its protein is CASAWGENTGELFF.

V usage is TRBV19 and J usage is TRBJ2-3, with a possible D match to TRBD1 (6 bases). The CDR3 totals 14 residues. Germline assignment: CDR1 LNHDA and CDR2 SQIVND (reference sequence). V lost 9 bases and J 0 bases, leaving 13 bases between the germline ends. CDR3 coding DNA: TGTGCCAGCCTAAGGACAGCTAGCACAGATACGCAGTATTTT. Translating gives CASLRTASTDTQYF.

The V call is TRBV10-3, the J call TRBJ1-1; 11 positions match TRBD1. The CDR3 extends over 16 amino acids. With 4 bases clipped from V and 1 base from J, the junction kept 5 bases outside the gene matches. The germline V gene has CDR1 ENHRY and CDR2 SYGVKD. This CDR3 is CAISADRGRRNTEAFF. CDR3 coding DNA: TGTGCCATCAGTGCGGACAGGGGGCGAAGGAACACTGAAGCTTTCTTT.

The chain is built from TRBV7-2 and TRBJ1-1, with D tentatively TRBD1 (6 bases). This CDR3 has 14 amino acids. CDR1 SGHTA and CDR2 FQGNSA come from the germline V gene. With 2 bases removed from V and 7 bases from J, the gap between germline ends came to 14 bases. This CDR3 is CASSLKAAGVEAFF. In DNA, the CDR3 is TGTGCCAGCAGCTTAAAGGCGGCAGGGGTTGAAGCTTTCTTT.

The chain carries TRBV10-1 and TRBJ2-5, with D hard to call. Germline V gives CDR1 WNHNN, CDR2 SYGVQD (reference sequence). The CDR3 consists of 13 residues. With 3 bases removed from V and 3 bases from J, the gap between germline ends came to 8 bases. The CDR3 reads CASSDPAKETQYF. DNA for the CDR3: TGCGCCAGCAGTGATCCAGCGAAAGAGACCCAGTACTTC.

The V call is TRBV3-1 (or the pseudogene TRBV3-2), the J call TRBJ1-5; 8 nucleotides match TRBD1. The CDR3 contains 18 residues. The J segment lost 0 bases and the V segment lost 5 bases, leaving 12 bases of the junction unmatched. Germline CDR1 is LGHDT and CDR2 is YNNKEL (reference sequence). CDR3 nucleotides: TGTGCCAGCAGCGGATCCGGGACAGGACCCTATAGCAATCAGCCCCAGCATTTT. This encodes CASSGSGTGPYSNQPQHF.

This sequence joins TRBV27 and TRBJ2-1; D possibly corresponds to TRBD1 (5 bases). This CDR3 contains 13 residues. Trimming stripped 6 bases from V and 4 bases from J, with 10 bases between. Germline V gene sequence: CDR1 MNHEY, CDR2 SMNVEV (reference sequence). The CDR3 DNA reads TGTGCCAGCAGACAGACAGTATACAATGAGCAGTTCTTC. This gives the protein CASRQTVYNEQFF.

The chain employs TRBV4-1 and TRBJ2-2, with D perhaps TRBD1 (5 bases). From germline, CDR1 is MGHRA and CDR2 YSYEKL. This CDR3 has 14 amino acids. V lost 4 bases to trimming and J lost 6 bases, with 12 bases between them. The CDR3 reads CASSLTQGAGELFF. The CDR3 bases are TGCGCCAGCAGCCTGACTCAGGGCGCCGGGGAGCTGTTTTTT.

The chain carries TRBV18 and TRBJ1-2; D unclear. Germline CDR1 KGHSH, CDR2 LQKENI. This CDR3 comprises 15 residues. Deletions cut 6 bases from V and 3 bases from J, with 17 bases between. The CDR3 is CASSPDSGWDYGYTF. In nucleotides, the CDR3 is TGTGCCAGCTCTCCCGACTCCGGTTGGGACTATGGCTACACCTTC.

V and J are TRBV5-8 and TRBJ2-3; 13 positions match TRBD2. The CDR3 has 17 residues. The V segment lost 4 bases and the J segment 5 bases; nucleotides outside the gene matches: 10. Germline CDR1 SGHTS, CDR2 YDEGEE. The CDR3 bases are TGTGCCAGCAGCCTCGAAGGGACTAGCGGGGAGGTAGATACGCAGTATTTT. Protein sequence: CASSLEGTSGEVDTQYF.

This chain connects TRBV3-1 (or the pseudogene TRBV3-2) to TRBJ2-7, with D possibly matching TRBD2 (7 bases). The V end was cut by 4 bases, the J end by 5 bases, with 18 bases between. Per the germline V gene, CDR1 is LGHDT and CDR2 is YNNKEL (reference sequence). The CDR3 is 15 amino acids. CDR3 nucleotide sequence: TGTGCCAGCAGCCCCGTAGGGGGGGCGACAGACGAGCAGTACTTC. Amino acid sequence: CASSPVGGATDEQYF.

In nucleotides, the CDR3 is TGTGCCAGCAGTTGGGGGAGGGGGGTCGCCCCGGCGGGAGACATTCAGTACTTC. It encodes CASSWGRGVAPAGDIQYF. This rearrangement joins TRBV28 to TRBJ2-4, with a possible D match to TRBD2 (7 bases). V lost 4 bases, J lost 8 bases, and 27 bases lay in between. Germline V lookup: CDR1 MDHEN, CDR2 SYDVKM. CDR3 length equals 18 residues.

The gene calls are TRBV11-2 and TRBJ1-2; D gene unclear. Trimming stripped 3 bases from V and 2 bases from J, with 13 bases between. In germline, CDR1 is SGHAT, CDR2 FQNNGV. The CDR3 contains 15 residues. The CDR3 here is CASSFISVTNYGYTF. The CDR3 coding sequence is TGTGCCAGCAGCTTTATCTCGGTGACCAACTATGGCTACACCTTC.

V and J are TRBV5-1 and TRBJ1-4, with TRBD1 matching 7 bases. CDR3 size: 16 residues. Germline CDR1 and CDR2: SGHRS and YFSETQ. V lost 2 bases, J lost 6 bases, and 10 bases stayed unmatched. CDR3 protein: CASSLGPSGGDEKLFF. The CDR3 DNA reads TGCGCCAGCAGCTTAGGGCCGTCAGGGGGTGATGAAAAACTGTTTTTT.